The clone carrying this TCR beta chain was observed once. This sample is part of a study of CD8 T cells in Susac syndrome. Study-wide background: Blood was drawn from Susac syndrome patients while they were therapy-naive, on corticosteroids, or on intravenous immunoglobulin alone.

Random hexamers were used to reverse transcribe an amount of roughly 0.45 to 1 ug RNA. Multiplex PCR with immunoSEQ amplified the TCR beta CDR3 across 54 Vbeta and 13 Jbeta. Each CDR3 protein is one row after TCRdb ran MiXCR on the immunoSEQ multiplex PCR reads. The sample consists of under 150,000 distinct CDR3 sequences, 90% to 96% of them appearing once. V gave up 5 bases and J gave up 5 bases; unmatched junction bases: 17. The length of the CDR3 is 18 residues. Germline V gives CDR1 SGHDN, CDR2 FVKESK. The specimen sequenced was CD4+ T cells from PBMCs. This clonotype was sampled from a human donor with Susac syndrome. This chain connects TRBV14 to TRBJ2-2, with 7 bases aligning to TRBD1. For the CDR3, the DNA is TGTGCCAGCAGCACTAAATCCTGGCAGAACAGGGGAACCGGGGAGCTGTTTTTT. Its protein product is CASSTKSWQNRGTGELFF.